This TCR beta chain was identified in a study of T-cell reconstitution after alpha-beta-depleted transplantation in children. Losses at the gene ends were 6 bases for V and 4 bases for J; bases not matched to a gene: 8. This CDR3 is 14 amino acids long. Unique molecular identifiers featured in how the TCRbeta library was prepared. One entry per CDR3 protein results from TCRdb running MiXCR on the PCR reads. The repertoire consists of about 400,000 distinct CDR3 sequences, with about 14% occurring once and the leading ten covering approximately 4.3%. The rearrangement uses TRBV12-3 or TRBV12-4 and TRBJ1-2; 7 positions match TRBD1. Source: PBMCs, taken from the stem cell graft. The source of this sequence is a human donor who donated a stem cell graft to a child with Fanconi anemia. Written as DNA, the CDR3 is TGTGCCAGCAGCCGAGCGGGGACAGTCTATGGCTACACCTTC. Protein sequence: CASSRAGTVYGYTF.